These 22 T cell receptor beta chains were sequenced from one sample in a study of vaccination effects on CD4 cells after COVID-19. In the ViraFEST assay, antigen-specific CD4+ clonotypes were identified by expansion after peptide-pool stimulation. Investigators separated out CD4+ T cells once less than 11 days of culture had passed. Absence of prior SARS-CoV-2 infection characterized the vaccine recipients, who showed negative nucleocapsid antibodies. Antigen specificity for these receptors is unknown. Assay: immunoSEQ multiplex PCR; the TCRdb copy retains only in-frame clones and omits some. The sample lists just under 65,000 clones, roughly 80% seen once, with around 3.8% in the top ten. The input for sequencing was CD4+ T cells from PBMCs cultured with HCoV-OC43 spike peptides, taken before COVID-19 vaccination. As for subset: HCoV-OC43 spike overlapping peptide pool stimulation. All receptors come from a human donor who received a COVID-19 vaccine.

The chain is built from TRBV6-5 and TRBJ1-3; possibly TRBD1 for D (6 bases). Trimming removed 6 bases from V and 4 bases from J, with 13 bases in between. This CDR3 contains 14 residues. CDR1 and CDR2 (germline): MNHEY, SVGAGI. CDR3 in amino acids: CASRPQGFGNTIYF. For the CDR3, the DNA is TGTGCCAGCAGACCACAGGGTTTCGGAAACACCATATATTTT.

V and J are TRBV4-3 and TRBJ1-2; possible D gene TRBD1, 6 bases. Germline V gene data show CDR1 as LGHNA and CDR2 as YSLEER. V gave up 0 bases and J gave up 8 bases, with 16 bases separating them. The CDR3 extends over 15 amino acids. This chain's CDR3 is CASSQERNRVEGYTF. The CDR3 region has the DNA TGCGCCAGCAGCCAAGAAAGGAACAGGGTCGAAGGCTACACCTTC.

This chain links TRBV5-5 with TRBJ2-5, with D perhaps TRBD2 (6 bases). This CDR3 contains 14 residues. Trimming pared 3 bases from V and 1 base from J, leaving 10 bases between. Germline V CDR1 and CDR2: SGHKS, YYEKEE (reference sequence). The CDR3 region has the DNA TGTGCCAGCAGCTCTCCGGGACTCCAAGAGACCCAGTACTTC. Encoded protein: CASSSPGLQETQYF.

The rearrangement joins TRBV5-8 to TRBJ1-3; 8 bases agree with TRBD1. The CDR3 loop spans 14 amino acids. The germline CDR1 and CDR2 sequences are SGHTS and YDEGEE. V shed 2 bases and J 2 bases; nucleotides not matched to a gene: 0. The CDR3 protein is CASSFRGPGNTIYF. The CDR3 nucleotides read TGTGCCAGCAGCTTCAGGGGGCCTGGAAACACCATATATTTT.

The rearrangement joins TRBV7-2 to TRBJ2-3; 9 bases are shared with TRBD1. The CDR3 is 14 residues long. With 7 bases clipped from V and 4 bases from J, the junction kept 6 bases outside the gene matches. Germline CDR1 SGHTA, CDR2 FQGNSA. CDR3 nucleotide sequence: TGTGCCAGCACTTACAGGGGGCGACCAGATACGCAGTATTTT. Its translation is CASTYRGRPDTQYF.

This clone was recorded a few times. V usage is TRBV10-1 and J usage is TRBJ2-1; D is uncertain. The CDR3 is made up of 12 amino acids. Trimming removed 8 bases from V and 4 bases from J, with 9 bases in between. Germline V gene lookup returns CDR1 WNHNN and CDR2 SYGVQD (reference sequence). CDR3 bases: TGCGCCAGCTCGGAGCAATACAATGAGCAGTTCTTC. It is translated as CASSEQYNEQFF.

The chain joins TRBV19 to TRBJ1-1, with a weak D call TRBD1 (5 bases). V dropped 7 bases and J dropped 0 bases, with 9 bases sitting between them. CDR3 size: 13 residues. Germline V gene data show CDR1 as LNHDA and CDR2 as SQIVND (reference sequence). Written as DNA, the CDR3 is TGTGCCAGTACCCCGGGGGTGAACACTGAAGCTTTCTTT. This codes for CASTPGVNTEAFF.

The rearrangement links TRBV3-1 (or the pseudogene TRBV3-2) to TRBJ1-1; unclear D gene. The CDR3 consists of 13 residues. The V end lost 1 base, the J end lost 4 bases, and 7 bases lay between the germline ends. Germline V CDR1 and CDR2: LGHDT, YNNKEL (reference sequence). Here the CDR3 reads CASSQVSSTEAFF. In nucleotides, the CDR3 is TGTGCCAGCAGCCAAGTAAGTAGCACTGAAGCTTTCTTT.

The rearrangement uses TRBV4-3 and TRBJ2-2; maybe TRBD2 (5 bases). The CDR3 runs to 17 residues. Germline assignment: CDR1 LGHNA and CDR2 YSLEER. Trimming removed 0 bases from V and 0 bases from J, with 11 bases in between. DNA of the CDR3: TGCGCCAGCAGCCAAGAGGTAGTCGGGGCGAACACCGGGGAGCTGTTTTTT. It translates to CASSQEVVGANTGELFF.

V is TRBV7-2 and J is TRBJ2-7; TRBD1 is a possible D gene (6 bases). Deletions cut 3 bases from V and 5 bases from J, with 11 bases between. The length of the CDR3 is 13 residues. The V gene's germline CDR1 is SGHTA and CDR2 FQGNSA. CDR3 in amino acids: CASSLGQRHEQYV. CDR3 DNA: TGTGCCAGCAGCTTGGGACAACGCCACGAGCAGTACGTC.

The chain has TRBV9 and TRBJ2-6; no firm D call. The V end was cut by 2 bases, the J end by 2 bases, with 2 bases between. Germline loops: CDR1 SGDLS, CDR2 YYNGEE. The length of the CDR3 is 13 residues. For the CDR3, the DNA is TGTGCCAGCAGCGTCCCTGGGGCCAACGTCCTGACTTTC. It specifies CASSVPGANVLTF. Full variable domain (missing parts from reference TRBV9 and TRBJ2-6): DSGVTQTPKHLITATGQRVTLRCSPRSGDLSVYWYQQSLDQGLQFLIQYYNGEERAKGNILERFSAQQFPDLHSELNLSSLELGDSALYFCASSVPGANVLTFGAGSRLTVL.

This chain links TRBV7-2 with TRBJ2-5, with 11 positions matching TRBD2. Germline values: CDR1 SGHTA, CDR2 FQGNSA. J gave up 6 bases and V 8 bases, and 11 bases lay outside the gene matches. The CDR3 covers 15 residues. CDR3 amino acids: CASHTVAGGPKTQYF. In nucleotides, the CDR3 is TGTGCCAGCCATACGGTAGCGGGGGGGCCGAAGACCCAGTACTTC.

This CDR3 is CASSSPSGTDTQYF. The CDR3 bases are TGTGCCAGCAGCTCCCCGTCGGGCACAGATACGCAGTATTTT. The chain recombines TRBV5-5 with TRBJ2-3; D not resolved. Germline lookup yields CDR1 SGHKS and CDR2 YYEKEE (reference sequence). The CDR3 covers 14 residues. Deletions cut 3 bases from V and 1 base from J, with 9 bases between.

The chain is built from TRBV6-2 or TRBV6-3 and TRBJ2-3, with D perhaps assigned TRBD1 or TRBD2 (5 bases each). Per germline, CDR1 MNHEY and CDR2 SVGEGT. The V end was cut by 6 bases, the J end by 8 bases, with 18 bases between. The CDR3 has 14 amino acids. CDR3 DNA sequence: TGTGCCAGCAGCGACAGTGGAAGGGGAGTTACGCAGTATTTT. Translated: CASSDSGRGVTQYF.

The chain has TRBV2 and TRBJ1-6; 7 bases are a match to TRBD1. The CDR3 extends over 13 amino acids. Unmatched junction bases numbered 1, after V lost 6 bases and J lost 5 bases. Germline-derived CDR1 and CDR2 are SNHLY and FYNNEI. CDR3 coding DNA: TGTGCCAGCAGGGGACAGAATAATTCACCCCTCCACTTT. This codes for CASRGQNNSPLHF.

The V gene is TRBV6-6, the J gene TRBJ2-3; no clear D gene. Germline-derived CDR1 and CDR2 are MNHNY and SVGAGI (reference sequence). This CDR3 contains 12 residues. Trimming took off 0 bases at V and 7 bases at J, with 5 bases between the two ends. The chain's CDR3 is CASSYSPYTQYF. DNA of the CDR3: TGTGCCAGCAGTTACTCTCCGTATACGCAGTATTTT.

The CDR3 reads CASSRNFNEQFF. Written as DNA, the CDR3 is TGCGCCAGCAGCCGTAACTTCAATGAGCAGTTCTTC. This chain connects TRBV4-1 to TRBJ2-1; no clear D. The CDR3 totals 12 residues. CDR1 and CDR2 (germline): MGHRA, YSYEKL. V was shortened by 4 bases and J by 6 bases, with 7 bases between the two germline ends.

J is TRBJ1-6 and V is TRBV3-1 (or the pseudogene TRBV3-2); D gene uncertain. CDR3 length: 15 amino acids. The germline gives CDR1 LGHDT, CDR2 YNNKEL (reference sequence). The V gene lost 4 bases and the J gene lost 11 bases, with 18 bases spanning the gap. The CDR3 DNA is TGTGCCAGCAGCCGAGGCTTAGTGGACGGCACACCCCTCCACTTT. Translating it yields CASSRGLVDGTPLHF.

This clone was detected a few times. V is TRBV5-1 and J is TRBJ1-6; tentatively, D is TRBD1 (5 bases). CDR1 and CDR2 (germline): SGHRS, YFSETQ. The CDR3 spans 15 residues. V was clipped by 3 bases and J by 8 bases, with 15 bases between them. The CDR3 sequence: CASSYSPGGDSPLHF. In DNA form, the CDR3 reads TGCGCCAGCAGCTATTCGCCCGGGGGGGATTCACCCCTCCACTTT.

This chain links TRBV30 with TRBJ2-3, with 9 positions matching TRBD2. V lost 0 bases to trimming and J lost 0 bases; unmatched junction nucleotides: 4. The CDR3 is 16 amino acids. Germline CDR1 reads GTSNPN; CDR2 reads SVGIG (reference sequence). The CDR3 nucleotides are TGTGCCTGGAGTGTGGGAGCGGGGGGAAGCACAGATACGCAGTATTTT. Translating it yields CAWSVGAGGSTDTQYF.

The V gene is TRBV29-1, the J gene TRBJ2-4, with 7 bases matching TRBD1. This CDR3 comprises 16 residues. The trim removed 1 base at V and 3 bases at J, leaving 9 bases unmatched. CDR1 is SQVTM, CDR2 ANQGSEA, per germline. The CDR3 sequence is CSVEVMQGGIKNIQYF. CDR3 DNA: TGCAGCGTTGAAGTTATGCAAGGGGGCATCAAAAACATTCAGTACTTC.

The chain combines TRBV5-6 with TRBJ1-1, with D maybe TRBD1 (5 bases). The V gene lost 2 bases and the J gene lost 5 bases, with 16 bases spanning the gap. The CDR3 runs to 15 residues. Germline V gives CDR1 SGHDT, CDR2 YYEEEE. CDR3 sequence reads: CASSFRTSRGTEAFF. The CDR3, as DNA: TGTGCCAGCAGCTTTAGGACCTCTAGGGGTACTGAAGCTTTCTTT.